The 10 T cell receptor beta chains listed next were all sequenced from one sample in a study of blood T cells in healthy people across ages. Primers used in a second PCR of about 7 to 11 cycles were a sample-barcoded 5' primer and a J-beta primer mix. TCRdb reanalysed the 5' RACE reads using MiXCR and keeps one entry per CDR3 protein. The sample yields about 1.1 million distinct CDR3 sequences, less than 45% seen once. The sample taken for sequencing was blood. Receptor source: a young man in good health.

This chain uses TRBV20-1 with TRBJ2-2, with 7 positions matching TRBD1. The germline gives CDR1 DFQATT, CDR2 SNEGSKA (reference sequence). CDR3 length: 15 residues. V lost 3 bases to trimming and J lost 1 base; unmatched junction nucleotides: 5. CDR3 in amino acids: CSARRQGRNTGELFF. Here the CDR3 DNA reads TGCAGTGCTAGGAGACAGGGACGGAACACCGGGGAGCTGTTTTTT.

V usage is TRBV25-1 and J usage is TRBJ2-7, with TRBD1 identical over 7 bases. Unmatched junction bases numbered 10, after V lost 6 bases and J lost 2 bases. The germline V gene has CDR1 MGHDK and CDR2 SYGVNS. The CDR3 covers 15 residues. CDR3 bases: TGTGCCAGCAGACCTACAGGGGATTTTCCCTACGAGCAGTACTTC. Translated: CASRPTGDFPYEQYF.

The chain recombines TRBV27 with TRBJ1-2, with a possible D match to TRBD1 (6 bases). Per the germline V gene, CDR1 is MNHEY and CDR2 is SMNVEV (reference sequence). This CDR3 is 14 amino acids long. The V and J ends lost 6 bases and 3 bases respectively, with 14 bases between them. The CDR3 nucleotides read TGTGCCAGCAGCTTGCAGGGGCCCGACTATGGCTACACCTTC. This translates into CASSLQGPDYGYTF.

V and J are TRBV28 and TRBJ2-5; 10 bases line up with TRBD1. The J call is uncertain, as TRBJ2-7 better fits the DNA end. The CDR3 has 15 amino acids. CDR1 MDHEN and CDR2 SYDVKM come from the germline V gene. The CDR3 DNA reads TGTGCCAGCAGTAATCGGGGACAGGGGACAAGCGAGCAGTACTTC. It translates to CASSNRGQGTSEQYF.

The chain has TRBV6-2 or TRBV6-3 and TRBJ2-7; 7 nucleotides align to TRBD2. The CDR3 is 14 amino acids. Germline V gene sequence: CDR1 MNHEY, CDR2 SVGEGT. J gave up 0 bases and V 9 bases, and 8 bases lay outside the gene matches. The DNA of the CDR3 is TGTGCCAGTAGAGCTTGGGACTACTCCTACGAGCAGTACTTC. Translation gives CASRAWDYSYEQYF.

The sample holds a few counts of this clonotype. The genes are TRBV11-2 and TRBJ2-1, with TRBD2 matching 7 bases. V shed 5 bases and J 4 bases; nucleotides not matched to a gene: 11. The CDR3 sequence is 16 residues long. CDR1 SGHAT and CDR2 FQNNGV come from the germline V gene. CDR3 DNA sequence: TGTGCCAGCAGCCTCTCGCAGGGAGGGTTTTACAATGAGCAGTTCTTC. Its protein is CASSLSQGGFYNEQFF.

This chain connects TRBV3-1 to TRBJ1-1; unclear D gene. This CDR3 is 16 amino acids long. Germline CDR1 and CDR2: LGHDT and YNNKEL (reference sequence). V dropped 2 bases and J dropped 1 base, with 14 bases sitting between them. The CDR3 sequence is CASSQITHAQNTEAFF. In nucleotides, the CDR3 is TGTGCCAGCAGCCAAATCACTCACGCGCAGAACACTGAAGCTTTCTTT. Full variable domain (remainder filled in from reference TRBV3-1 and TRBJ1-1): DTAVSQTPKYLVTQMGNDKSIKCEQNLGHDTMYWYKQDSKKFLKIMFSYNNKELIINETVPNRFSPKSPDKAHLNLHINSLELGDSAVYFCASSQITHAQNTEAFFGQGTRLTVV.

The chain combines TRBV7-2 with TRBJ2-7, with 8 bases matching TRBD2. V was clipped by 6 bases and J by 5 bases; unmatched bases: 6. The CDR3 is 13 amino acids. Germline lookup yields CDR1 SGHTA and CDR2 FQGNSA. The CDR3 coding sequence is TGTGCCAGCAGTCATTCGGGGGGGCACGAGCAGTACTTC. Translating it yields CASSHSGGHEQYF.

CDR3 in DNA: TGCAGTGCTAGAGATCGAGTGTTGGGGACAGGGACCTACGAGCAGTACTTC. Its protein product is CSARDRVLGTGTYEQYF. The V gene is TRBV20-1, the J gene TRBJ2-7, with 9 positions matching TRBD1. Germline V gene sequence: CDR1 DFQATT, CDR2 SNEGSKA (reference sequence). V gave up 0 bases and J gave up 2 bases; unmatched junction bases: 11. The CDR3 is 17 amino acids.

The V gene is TRBV9, the J gene TRBJ1-2; 8 positions agree with TRBD1. Germline lookup yields CDR1 SGDLS and CDR2 YYNGEE. The CDR3 extends over 15 amino acids. V was pared by 0 bases and J by 6 bases, with 7 bases of the junction left unmatched. This CDR3 reads CASSVGRTGYDGYTF. The CDR3 DNA reads as TGTGCCAGCAGCGTAGGGAGGACAGGGTATGATGGCTACACCTTC.